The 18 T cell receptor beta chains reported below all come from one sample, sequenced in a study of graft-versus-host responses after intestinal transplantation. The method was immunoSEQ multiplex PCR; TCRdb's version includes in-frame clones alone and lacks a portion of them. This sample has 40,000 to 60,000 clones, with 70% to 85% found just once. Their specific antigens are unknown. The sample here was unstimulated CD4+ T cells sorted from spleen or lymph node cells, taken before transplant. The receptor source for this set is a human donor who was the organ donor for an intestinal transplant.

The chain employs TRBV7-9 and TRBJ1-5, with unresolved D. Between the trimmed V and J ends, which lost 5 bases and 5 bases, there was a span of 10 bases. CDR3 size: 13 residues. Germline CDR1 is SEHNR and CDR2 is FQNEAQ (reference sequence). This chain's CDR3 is CASSLRGDQPQHF. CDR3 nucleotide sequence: TGTGCCAGCAGCCTCAGAGGCGATCAGCCCCAGCATTTT.

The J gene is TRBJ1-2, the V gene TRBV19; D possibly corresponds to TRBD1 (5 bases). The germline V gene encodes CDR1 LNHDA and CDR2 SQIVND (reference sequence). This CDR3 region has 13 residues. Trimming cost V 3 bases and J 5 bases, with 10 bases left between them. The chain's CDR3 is CASSMGREYGYTF. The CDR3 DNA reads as TGTGCCAGTAGTATGGGCAGGGAATATGGCTACACCTTC.

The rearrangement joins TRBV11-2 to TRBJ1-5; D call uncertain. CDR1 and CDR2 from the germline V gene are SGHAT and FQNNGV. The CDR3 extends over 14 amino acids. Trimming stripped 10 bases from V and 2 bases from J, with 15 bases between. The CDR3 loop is CATELNPRNQPQHF. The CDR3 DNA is TGTGCCACCGAGTTGAACCCCCGCAATCAGCCCCAGCATTTT.

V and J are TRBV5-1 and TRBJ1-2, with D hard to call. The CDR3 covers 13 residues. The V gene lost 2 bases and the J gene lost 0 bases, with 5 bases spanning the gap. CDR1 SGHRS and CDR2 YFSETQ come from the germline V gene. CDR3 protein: CASSFQTNYGYTF. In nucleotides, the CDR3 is TGCGCCAGCAGCTTCCAGACTAACTATGGCTACACCTTC.

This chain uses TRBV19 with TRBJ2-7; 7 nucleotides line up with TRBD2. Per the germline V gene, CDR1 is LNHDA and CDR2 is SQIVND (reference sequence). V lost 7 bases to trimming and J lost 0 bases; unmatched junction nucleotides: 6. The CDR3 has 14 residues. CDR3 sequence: CASKPLATSYEQYF. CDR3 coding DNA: TGTGCCAGTAAACCACTAGCGACCTCCTACGAGCAGTACTTC. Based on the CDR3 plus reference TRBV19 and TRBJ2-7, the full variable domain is DGGITQSPKYLFRKEGQNVTLSCEQNLNHDAMYWYRQDPGQGLRLIYYSQIVNDFQKGDIAEGYSVSREKKESFPLTVTSAQKNPTAFYLCASKPLATSYEQYFGPGTRLTVT.

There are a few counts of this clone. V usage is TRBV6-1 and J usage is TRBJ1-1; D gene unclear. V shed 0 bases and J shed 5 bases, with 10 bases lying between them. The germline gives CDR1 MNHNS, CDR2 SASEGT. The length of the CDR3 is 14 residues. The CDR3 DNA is TGTGCCAGCAGTGAAGCTGGAGGGTTGACTGAAGCTTTCTTT. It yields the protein CASSEAGGLTEAFF.

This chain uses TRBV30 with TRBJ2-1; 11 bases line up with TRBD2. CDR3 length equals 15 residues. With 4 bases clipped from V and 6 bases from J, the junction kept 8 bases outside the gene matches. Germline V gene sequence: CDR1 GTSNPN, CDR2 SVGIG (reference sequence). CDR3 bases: TGTGCCTGGAATCCTGCTAGCGGGAGGTTCAATGAGCAGTTCTTC. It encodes CAWNPASGRFNEQFF.

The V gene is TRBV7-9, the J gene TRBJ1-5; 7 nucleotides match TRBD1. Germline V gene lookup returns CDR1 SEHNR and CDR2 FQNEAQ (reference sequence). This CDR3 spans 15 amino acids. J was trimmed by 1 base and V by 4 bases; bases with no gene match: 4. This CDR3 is CASSWRQGSNQPQHF. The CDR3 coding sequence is TGTGCCAGCAGCTGGCGACAGGGAAGCAATCAGCCCCAGCATTTT.

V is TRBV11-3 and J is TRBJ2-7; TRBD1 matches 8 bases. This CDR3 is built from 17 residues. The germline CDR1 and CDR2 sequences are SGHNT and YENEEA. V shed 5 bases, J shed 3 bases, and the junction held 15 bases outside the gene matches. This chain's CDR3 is CASSKAGGVLSRYEQYF. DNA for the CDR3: TGTGCCAGCAGCAAAGCAGGGGGCGTACTTTCCCGCTACGAGCAGTACTTC.

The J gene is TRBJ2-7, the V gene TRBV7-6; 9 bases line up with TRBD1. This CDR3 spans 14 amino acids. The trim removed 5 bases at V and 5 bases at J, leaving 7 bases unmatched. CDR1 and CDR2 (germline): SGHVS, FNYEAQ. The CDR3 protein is CASSNPGTGNEQYF. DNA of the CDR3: TGTGCCAGCAGCAACCCCGGGACAGGGAACGAGCAGTACTTC.

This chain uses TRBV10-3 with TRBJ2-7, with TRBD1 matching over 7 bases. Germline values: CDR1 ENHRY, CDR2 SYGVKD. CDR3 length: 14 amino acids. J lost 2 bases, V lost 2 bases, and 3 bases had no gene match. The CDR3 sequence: CAISEAQGAYEQYF. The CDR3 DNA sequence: TGTGCCATCAGTGAGGCCCAGGGGGCCTACGAGCAGTACTTC.

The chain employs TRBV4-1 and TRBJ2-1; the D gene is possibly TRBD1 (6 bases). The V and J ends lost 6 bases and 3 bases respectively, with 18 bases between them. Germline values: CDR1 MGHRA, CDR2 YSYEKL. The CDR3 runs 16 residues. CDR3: CASSPPGQPLYNEQFF. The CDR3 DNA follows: TGCGCCAGCAGTCCTCCGGGACAACCCCTCTACAATGAGCAGTTCTTC.

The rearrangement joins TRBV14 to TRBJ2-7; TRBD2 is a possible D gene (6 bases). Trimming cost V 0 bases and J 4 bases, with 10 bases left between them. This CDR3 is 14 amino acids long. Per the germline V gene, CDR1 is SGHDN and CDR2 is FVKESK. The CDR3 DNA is TGTGCCAGCAGCCAAGATATCGGAGGGTACGAGCAGTACTTC. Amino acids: CASSQDIGGYEQYF.

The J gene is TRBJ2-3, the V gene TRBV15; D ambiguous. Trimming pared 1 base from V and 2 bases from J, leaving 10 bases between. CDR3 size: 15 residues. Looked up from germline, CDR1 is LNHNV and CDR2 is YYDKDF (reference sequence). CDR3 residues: CATSRGYDNTDTQYF. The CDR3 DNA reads TGTGCCACCAGCAGAGGTTACGACAACACAGATACGCAGTATTTT.

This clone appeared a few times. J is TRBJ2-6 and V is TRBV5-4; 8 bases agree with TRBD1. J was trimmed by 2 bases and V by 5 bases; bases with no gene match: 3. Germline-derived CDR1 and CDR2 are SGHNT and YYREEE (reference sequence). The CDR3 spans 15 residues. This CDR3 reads CASSPGGAGANVLTF. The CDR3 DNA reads TGTGCCAGCAGTCCAGGGGGCGCTGGGGCCAACGTCCTGACTTTC. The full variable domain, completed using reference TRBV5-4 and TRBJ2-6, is ETGVTQSPTHLIKTRGQQVTLRCSSQSGHNTVSWYQQALGQGPQFIFQYYREEENGRGNFPPRFSGLQFPNYSSELNVNALELDDSALYLCASSPGGAGANVLTFGAGSRLTVL.

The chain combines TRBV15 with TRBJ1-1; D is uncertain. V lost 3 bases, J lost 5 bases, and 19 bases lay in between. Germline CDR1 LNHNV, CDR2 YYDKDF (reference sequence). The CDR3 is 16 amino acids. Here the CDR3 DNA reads TGTGCCACCAGCAGGGACTTGAGGGTTAGGGTTACTGAAGCTTTCTTT. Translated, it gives CATSRDLRVRVTEAFF.

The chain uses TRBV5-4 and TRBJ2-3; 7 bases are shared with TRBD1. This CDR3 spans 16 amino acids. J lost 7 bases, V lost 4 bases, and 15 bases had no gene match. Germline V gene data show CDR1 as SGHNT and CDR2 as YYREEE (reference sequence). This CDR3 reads CASSVTGVALGNTQYF. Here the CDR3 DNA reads TGTGCCAGCAGCGTAACAGGGGTTGCCCTGGGAAATACGCAGTATTTT.

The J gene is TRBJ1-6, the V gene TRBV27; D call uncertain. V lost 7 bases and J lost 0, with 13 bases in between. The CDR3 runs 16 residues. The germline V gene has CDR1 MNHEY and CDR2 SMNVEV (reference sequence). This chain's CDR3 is CASKFAASSYNSPLHF. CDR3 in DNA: TGTGCCAGCAAGTTCGCGGCATCCTCCTATAATTCACCCCTCCACTTT.